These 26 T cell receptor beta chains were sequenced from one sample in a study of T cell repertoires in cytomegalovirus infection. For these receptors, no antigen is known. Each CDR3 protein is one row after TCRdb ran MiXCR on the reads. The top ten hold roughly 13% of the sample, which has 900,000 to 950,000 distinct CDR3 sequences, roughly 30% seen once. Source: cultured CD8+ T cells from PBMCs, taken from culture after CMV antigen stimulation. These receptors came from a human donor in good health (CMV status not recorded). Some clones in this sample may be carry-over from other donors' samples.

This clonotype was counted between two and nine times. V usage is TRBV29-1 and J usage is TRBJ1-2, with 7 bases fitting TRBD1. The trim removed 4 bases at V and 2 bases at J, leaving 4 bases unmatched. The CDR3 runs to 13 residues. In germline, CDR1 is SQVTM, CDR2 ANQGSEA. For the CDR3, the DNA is TGCAGCGTTGGACCGGGACAGAACTATGGCTACACCTTC. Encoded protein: CSVGPGQNYGYTF.

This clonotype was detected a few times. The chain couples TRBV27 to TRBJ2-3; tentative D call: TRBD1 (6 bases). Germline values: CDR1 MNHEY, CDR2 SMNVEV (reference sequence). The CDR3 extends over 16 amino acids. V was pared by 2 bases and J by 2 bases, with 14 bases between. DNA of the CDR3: TGTGCCAGCAGTTTACGGTGGGGGACAACCACAGATACGCAGTATTTT. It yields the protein CASSLRWGTTTDTQYF.

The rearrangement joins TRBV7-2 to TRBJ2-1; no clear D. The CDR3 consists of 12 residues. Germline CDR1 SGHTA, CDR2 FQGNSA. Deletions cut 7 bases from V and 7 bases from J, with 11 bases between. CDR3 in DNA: TGTGCCAGCACCGTCCCGGAAAATGAGCAGTTCTTC. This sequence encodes CASTVPENEQFF. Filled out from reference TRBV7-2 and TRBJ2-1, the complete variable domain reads GAGVSQSPSNKVTEKGKDVELRCDPISGHTALYWYRQSLGQGLEFLIYFQGNSAPDKSGLPSDRFSAERTGGSVSTLTIQRTQQEDSAVYLCASTVPENEQFFGPGTRLTVL.

DNA of the CDR3: TGCGCCAGCAGCCAAAAGTACAGGGGGCTGAGCACAGATACGCAGTATTTT. This sequence encodes CASSQKYRGLSTDTQYF. The chain combines TRBV4-3 with TRBJ2-3, with TRBD1 identical over 9 bases. The V and J ends lost 2 bases and 0 bases, in that order; junction bases with no gene match: 6. The CDR3 length is 17 residues. Per germline, CDR1 LGHNA and CDR2 YSLEER.

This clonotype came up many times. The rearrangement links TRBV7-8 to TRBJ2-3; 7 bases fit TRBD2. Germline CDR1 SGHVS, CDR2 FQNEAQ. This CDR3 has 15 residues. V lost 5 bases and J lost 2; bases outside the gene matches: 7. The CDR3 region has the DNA TGTGCCAGCAGCATTTACGGGGGGACCACAGATACGCAGTATTTT. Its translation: CASSIYGGTTDTQYF.

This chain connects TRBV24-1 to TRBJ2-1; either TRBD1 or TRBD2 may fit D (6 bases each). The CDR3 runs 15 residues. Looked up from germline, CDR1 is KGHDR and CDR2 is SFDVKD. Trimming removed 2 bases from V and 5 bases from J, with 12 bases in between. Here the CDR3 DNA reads TGTGCCACCAGTGATTGGACGGGGGCAGACAATGAGCAGTTCTTC. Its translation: CATSDWTGADNEQFF.

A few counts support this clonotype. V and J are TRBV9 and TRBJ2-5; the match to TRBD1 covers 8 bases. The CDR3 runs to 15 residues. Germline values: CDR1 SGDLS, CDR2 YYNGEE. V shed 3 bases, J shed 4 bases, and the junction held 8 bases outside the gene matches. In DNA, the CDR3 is TGTGCCAGCAGCGCGCAGGCGACAGGGGTAGAGACCCAGTACTTC. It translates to CASSAQATGVETQYF.

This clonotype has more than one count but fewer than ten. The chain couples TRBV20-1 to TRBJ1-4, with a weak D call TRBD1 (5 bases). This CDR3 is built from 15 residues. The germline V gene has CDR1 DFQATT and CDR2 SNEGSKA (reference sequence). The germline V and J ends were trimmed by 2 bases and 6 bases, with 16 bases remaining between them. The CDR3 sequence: CSARPPQGLDEKLFF. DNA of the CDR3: TGCAGTGCTAGACCCCCCCAGGGTTTGGATGAAAAACTGTTTTTT.

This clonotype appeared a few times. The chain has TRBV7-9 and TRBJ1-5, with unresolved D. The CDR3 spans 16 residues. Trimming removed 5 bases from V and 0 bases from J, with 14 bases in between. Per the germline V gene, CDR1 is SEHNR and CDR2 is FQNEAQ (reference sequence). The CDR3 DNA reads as TGTGCCAGCAGCCCCCGGGAAACCCATAGCAATCAGCCCCAGCATTTT. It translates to CASSPRETHSNQPQHF.

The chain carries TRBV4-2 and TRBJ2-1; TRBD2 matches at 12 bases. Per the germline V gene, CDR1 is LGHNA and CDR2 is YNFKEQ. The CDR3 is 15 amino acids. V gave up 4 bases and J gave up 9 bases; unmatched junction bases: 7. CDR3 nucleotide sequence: TGTGCCAGCAGCCGTTTGTCTAGCGGGGGGGTTGAGCAGTTCTTC. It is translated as CASSRLSSGGVEQFF.

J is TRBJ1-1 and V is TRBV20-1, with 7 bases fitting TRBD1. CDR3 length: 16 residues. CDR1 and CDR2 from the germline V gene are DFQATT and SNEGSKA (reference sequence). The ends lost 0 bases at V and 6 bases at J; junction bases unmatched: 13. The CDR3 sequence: CSARDRDSTFVSEAFF. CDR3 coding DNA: TGCAGTGCTAGAGATCGGGACAGCACGTTTGTTTCTGAAGCTTTCTTT.

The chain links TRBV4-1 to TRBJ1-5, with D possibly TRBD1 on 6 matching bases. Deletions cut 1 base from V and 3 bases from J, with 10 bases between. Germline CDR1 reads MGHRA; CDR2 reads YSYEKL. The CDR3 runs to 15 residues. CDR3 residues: CASSQAGEDNQPQHF. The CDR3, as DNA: TGCGCCAGCAGCCAAGCAGGGGAAGACAATCAGCCCCAGCATTTT.

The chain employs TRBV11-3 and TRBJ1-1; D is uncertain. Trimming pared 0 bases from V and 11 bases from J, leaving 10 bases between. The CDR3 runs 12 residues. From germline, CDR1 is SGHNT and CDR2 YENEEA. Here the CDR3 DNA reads TGTGCCAGCAGCTTAGATGGGGATATGGCTTTCTTT. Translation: CASSLDGDMAFF.

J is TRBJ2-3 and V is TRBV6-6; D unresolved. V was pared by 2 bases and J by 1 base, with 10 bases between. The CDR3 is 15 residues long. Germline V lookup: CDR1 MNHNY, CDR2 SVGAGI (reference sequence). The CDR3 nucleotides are TGTGCCAGCAGTTACCTCACGGACGGCACAGATACGCAGTATTTT. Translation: CASSYLTDGTDTQYF.

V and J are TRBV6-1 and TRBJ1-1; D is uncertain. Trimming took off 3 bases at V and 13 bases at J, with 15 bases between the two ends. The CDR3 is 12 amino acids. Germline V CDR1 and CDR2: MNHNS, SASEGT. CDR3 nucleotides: TGTGCCAGCAGTGAGAACCCCAGTAACGGTTTCTTT. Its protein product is CASSENPSNGFF.

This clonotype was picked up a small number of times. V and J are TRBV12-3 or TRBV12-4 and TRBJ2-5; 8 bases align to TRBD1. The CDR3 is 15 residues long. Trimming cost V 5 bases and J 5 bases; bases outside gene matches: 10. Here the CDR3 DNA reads TGTGCCAGCAGTGAGCCCGGACAGGGTAGGGAGACCCAGTACTTC. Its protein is CASSEPGQGRETQYF.

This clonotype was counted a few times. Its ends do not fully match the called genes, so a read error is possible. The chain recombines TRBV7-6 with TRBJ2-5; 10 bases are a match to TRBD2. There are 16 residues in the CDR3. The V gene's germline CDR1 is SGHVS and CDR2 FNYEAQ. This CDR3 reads CVSSLGRAGGPGTQYF. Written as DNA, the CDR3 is TGTGTCAGCAGCTTAGGTCGAGCGGGGGGGCCCGGGACCCAGTACTTC.

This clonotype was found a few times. DNA of the CDR3: TGTGCCAGCAGCTTAGTAAGGGACCCTCATGAGTATTTT. It specifies CASSLVRDPHEYF. The V call is TRBV7-9, the J call TRBJ2-3; either TRBD1 or TRBD2 may fit D (5 bases each). Germline V gives CDR1 SEHNR, CDR2 FQNEAQ (reference sequence). This CDR3 is 13 amino acids long. The V end was cut by 1 base, the J end by 13 bases, with 15 bases between.

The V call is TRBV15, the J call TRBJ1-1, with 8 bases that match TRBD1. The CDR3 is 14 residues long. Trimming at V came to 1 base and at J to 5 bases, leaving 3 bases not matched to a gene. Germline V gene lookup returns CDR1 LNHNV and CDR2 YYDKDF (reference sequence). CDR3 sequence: CATSRGTGYTEAFF. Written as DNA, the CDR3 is TGTGCCACCAGCAGAGGGACAGGGTATACTGAAGCTTTCTTT.

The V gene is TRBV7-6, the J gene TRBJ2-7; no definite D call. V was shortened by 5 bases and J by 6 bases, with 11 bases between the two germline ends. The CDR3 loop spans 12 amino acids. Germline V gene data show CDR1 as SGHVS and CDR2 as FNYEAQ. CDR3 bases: TGTGCCAGCAGCCAACATTGGGGCGAGCAGTACTTC. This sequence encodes CASSQHWGEQYF.

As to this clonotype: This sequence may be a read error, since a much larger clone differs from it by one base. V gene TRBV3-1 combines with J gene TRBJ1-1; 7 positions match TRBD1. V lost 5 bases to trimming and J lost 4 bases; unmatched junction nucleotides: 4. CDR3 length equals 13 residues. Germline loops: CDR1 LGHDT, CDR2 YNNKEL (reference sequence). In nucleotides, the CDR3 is TGTGCCAGCAGCACACAGGGGAGCACTGAAGCTTTCTTT. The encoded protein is CASSTQGSTEAFF.

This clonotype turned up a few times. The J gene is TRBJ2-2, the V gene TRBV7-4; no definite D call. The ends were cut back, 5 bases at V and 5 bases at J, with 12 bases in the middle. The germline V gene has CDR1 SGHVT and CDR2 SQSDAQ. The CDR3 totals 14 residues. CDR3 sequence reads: CASSTPVGTGELFF. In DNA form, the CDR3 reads TGTGCCAGCAGCACCCCTGTAGGGACCGGGGAGCTGTTTTTT.

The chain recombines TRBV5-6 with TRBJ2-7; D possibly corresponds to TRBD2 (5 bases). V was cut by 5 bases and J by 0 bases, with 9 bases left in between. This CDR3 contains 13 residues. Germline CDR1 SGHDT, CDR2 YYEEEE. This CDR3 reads CASSGRSSYEQYV. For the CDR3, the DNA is TGTGCCAGCAGTGGGAGAAGCTCCTACGAGCAGTACGTC.

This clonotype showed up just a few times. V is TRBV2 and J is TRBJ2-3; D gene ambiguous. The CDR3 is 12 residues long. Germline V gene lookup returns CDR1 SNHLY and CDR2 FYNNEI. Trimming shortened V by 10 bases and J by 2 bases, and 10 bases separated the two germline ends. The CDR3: CANLDPTDTQYF. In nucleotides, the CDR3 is TGTGCCAACCTCGACCCCACAGATACGCAGTATTTT.

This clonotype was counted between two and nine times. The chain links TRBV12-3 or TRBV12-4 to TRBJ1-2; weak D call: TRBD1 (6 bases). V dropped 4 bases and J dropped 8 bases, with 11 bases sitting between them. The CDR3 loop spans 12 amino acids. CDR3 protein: CASSYTGSGYTF. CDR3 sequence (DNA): TGTGCCAGCAGTTACACAGGGTCGGGCTACACCTTC.

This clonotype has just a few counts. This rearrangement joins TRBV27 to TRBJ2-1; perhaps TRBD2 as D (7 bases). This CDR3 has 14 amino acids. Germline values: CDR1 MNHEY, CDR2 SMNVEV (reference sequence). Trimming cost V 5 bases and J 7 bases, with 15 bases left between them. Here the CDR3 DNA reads TGTGCCAGCAGTAGGGGGGGCCTCAAAAATGAGCAGTTCTTC. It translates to CASSRGGLKNEQFF.